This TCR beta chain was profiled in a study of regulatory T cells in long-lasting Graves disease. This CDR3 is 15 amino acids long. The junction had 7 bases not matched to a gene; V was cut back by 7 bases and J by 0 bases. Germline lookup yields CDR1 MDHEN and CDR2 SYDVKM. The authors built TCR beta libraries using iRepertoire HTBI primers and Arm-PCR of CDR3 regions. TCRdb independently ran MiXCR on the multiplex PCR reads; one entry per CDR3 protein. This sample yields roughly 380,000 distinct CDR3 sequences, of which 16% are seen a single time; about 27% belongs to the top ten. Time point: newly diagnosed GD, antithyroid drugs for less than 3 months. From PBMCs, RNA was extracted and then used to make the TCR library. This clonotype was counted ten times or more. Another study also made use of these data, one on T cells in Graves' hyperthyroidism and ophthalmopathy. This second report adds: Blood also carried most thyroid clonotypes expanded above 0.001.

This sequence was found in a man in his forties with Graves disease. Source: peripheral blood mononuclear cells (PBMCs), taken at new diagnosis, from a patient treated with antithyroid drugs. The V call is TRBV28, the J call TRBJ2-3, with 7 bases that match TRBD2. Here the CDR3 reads CASTDHGGSTDTQYF. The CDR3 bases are TGTGCCAGCACGGATCACGGGGGGAGCACAGATACGCAGTATTTT.